This entry features one TCR beta chain sequence. Only in-frame clones appear in the TCRdb table, and some are missing; sequencing was by immunoSEQ multiplex PCR. Of approximately 65,000 clones listed, 86% are singletons. This sample was included in a study of OX40 agonist ivuxolimab in advanced cancers. The length of the CDR3 is 13 residues. Trimming took 4 bases from V and 6 from J, leaving 14 bases between them. CDR1 and CDR2 from the germline V gene are GTSNPN and SVGIG (reference sequence). This sample comprised CD4+ or CD8+ T cells sorted from blood, obtained in a trial of the OX40 agonist ivuxolimab. The TCR was taken from an adult with an advanced solid tumor such as melanoma, head and neck, liver or kidney cancer. The J gene is TRBJ2-3, the V gene TRBV30; tentative D call: TRBD2 (6 bases). The CDR3 sequence is CAWTGGALDTQYF. The CDR3 DNA sequence: TGTGCCTGGACCGGAGGGGCCCTGGATACGCAGTATTTT. Full variable domain (missing parts from reference TRBV30 and TRBJ2-3): SQTIHQWPATLVQPVGSPLSLECTVEGTSNPNLYWYRQAAGRGLQLLFYSVGIGQISSEVPQNLSASRPQDRQFILSSKKLLLSDSGFYLCAWTGGALDTQYFGPGTRLTVL.